The 17 T cell receptor beta chains given below trace back to one sample, sequenced in a study of follicular helper T cells after annual influenza vaccination (dated by TCRdb to 2016 to 2017). The time point label for this specimen denotes: 2015-2016 season, 7 days after influenza vaccination. The library was obtained by the immunoSEQ multiplex PCR assay. TCRdb stores this immuneACCESS table with in-frame sequences only. Part of the clones is absent; in the studies checked, under half of the shortfall reflects unresolved V genes, and no reason is known for the rest. In all, the sample holds some 5,600 clones, and 84% of those were seen once. Just over 2.5% of the sample goes to the ten largest clones. This specimen consisted of CXCR5+ CD38- circulating T follicular helper cells from blood, obtained 7 days after influenza vaccination. Read against the paper, the sample's cell subset or site label means: circulating Tfh, non-naive CD4+CXCR5+PD-1+ (ICOS+CD38+ or ICOS-CD38-). These receptors all stem from an adult who received the influenza vaccine.

The chain has TRBV28 and TRBJ2-7; 8 positions agree with TRBD1. The V gene end was trimmed by 10 bases and the J gene end by 3 bases; junction bases not matched to a gene: 32. There are 21 residues in the CDR3. Germline V gene lookup returns CDR1 MDHEN and CDR2 SYDVKM. CDR3 DNA: TGTGCCACCCTAAGTTGGGGGACCCCCCCGCAGGGGGCTCAGGGGGACTACGAGCAGTACTTC. Its protein product is CATLSWGTPPQGAQGDYEQYF.

The rearrangement links TRBV20-1 to TRBJ1-1, with a tentative D call TRBD1 (5 bases). Germline V gene data show CDR1 as DFQATT and CDR2 as SNEGSKA (reference sequence). The CDR3 length is 11 residues. The V gene lost 4 bases and the J gene lost 3 bases, with 6 bases spanning the gap. The CDR3 DNA sequence: TGCAGTGCTACGGGGGACACTGAAGCTTTCTTT. Protein: CSATGDTEAFF.

The rearrangement joins TRBV4-2 to TRBJ1-2; D call uncertain. V was pared by 3 bases and J by 0 bases, with 11 bases between. This CDR3 is built from 15 residues. From germline, CDR1 is LGHNA and CDR2 YNFKEQ. CDR3 sequence: CASSQAGRANYGYTF. CDR3 nucleotides: TGTGCCAGCAGCCAGGCTGGACGGGCTAACTATGGCTACACCTTC.

The chain links TRBV6-1 to TRBJ1-2; 11 bases match TRBD1. Germline CDR1 is MNHNS and CDR2 is SASEGT. CDR3 length: 15 amino acids. V dropped 6 bases and J dropped 4; count of bases not matched to a gene: 7. The CDR3 nucleotides read TGTGCCAGCAGACCTGGACAGGGGGCGAGCTATGGCTACACCTTC. Its protein product is CASRPGQGASYGYTF.

V usage is TRBV6-5 and J usage is TRBJ1-2; D not certain. The CDR3 sequence is 14 residues long. The V and J ends lost 0 bases and 4 bases respectively, with 9 bases between them. From germline, CDR1 is MNHEY and CDR2 SVGAGI. CDR3 nucleotides: TGTGCCAGCAGTTACTCTAGAGGAGCCTATGGCTACACCTTC. Translation gives CASSYSRGAYGYTF.

This chain uses TRBV19 with TRBJ2-3, with 7 bases lining up with TRBD2. The germline gives CDR1 LNHDA, CDR2 SQIVND (reference sequence). The CDR3 consists of 14 residues. J was trimmed by 0 bases and V by 8 bases; bases with no gene match: 5. The CDR3 DNA reads as TGTGCCAGTCTGCCAGCGGGGAGCACAGATACGCAGTATTTT. This encodes CASLPAGSTDTQYF.

This clone occurred once. The genes are TRBV6-1 and TRBJ2-3; D unresolved. This CDR3 has 11 residues. Germline CDR1 reads MNHNS; CDR2 reads SASEGT. Trimming shortened V by 5 bases and J by 3 bases, and 3 bases separated the two germline ends. CDR3 in DNA: TGTGCCAGCAGTTGGACAGATACGCAGTATTTT. Its translation: CASSWTDTQYF.

The rearrangement uses TRBV19 and TRBJ2-5; D remains ambiguous. CDR3 size: 13 residues. Germline V gene data show CDR1 as LNHDA and CDR2 as SQIVND (reference sequence). V was clipped by 5 bases and J by 1 base, with 8 bases between them. DNA of the CDR3: TGTGCCAGTAGTGTGTCAGTCCAAGAGACCCAGTACTTC. Translation: CASSVSVQETQYF.

J is TRBJ2-2 and V is TRBV28; a weak D match, TRBD2 (6 bases). Trimming removed 2 bases at V and 6 bases at J, with 19 bases between. The CDR3 extends over 17 amino acids. Germline CDR1 is MDHEN and CDR2 is SYDVKM. CDR3 loop: CASSLTNRRGRSGELFF. The CDR3 bases are TGTGCCAGCAGTTTAACGAACCGCCGGGGGAGGTCCGGGGAGCTGTTTTTT.

The genes are TRBV19 and TRBJ2-1; possible D gene TRBD1, 5 bases. Germline V gene sequence: CDR1 LNHDA, CDR2 SQIVND (reference sequence). The CDR3 contains 14 residues. Trimming left V 6 bases short and J 0 bases short, with 9 bases between. This chain's CDR3 is CASRSTDSYNEQFF. In DNA form, the CDR3 reads TGTGCCAGTAGGTCGACAGACTCCTACAATGAGCAGTTCTTC. The variable domain in full, with the rest retrieved from reference TRBV19 and TRBJ2-1, is DGGITQSPKYLFRKEGQNVTLSCEQNLNHDAMYWYRQDPGQGLRLIYYSQIVNDFQKGDIAEGYSVSREKKESFPLTVTSAQKNPTAFYLCASRSTDSYNEQFFGPGTRLTVL.

The chain links TRBV30 to TRBJ1-1; 8 nucleotides align to TRBD1. Germline trimming cut 5 bases from V and 1 base from J; bases unmatched to any gene: 3. Germline lookup yields CDR1 GTSNPN and CDR2 SVGIG (reference sequence). CDR3 length: 13 residues. This CDR3 is CAWGDRRNTEAFF. DNA for the CDR3: TGTGCCTGGGGGGACAGGAGGAACACTGAAGCTTTCTTT.

This chain connects TRBV7-8 to TRBJ1-4; D is unresolved. Germline values: CDR1 SGHVS, CDR2 FQNEAQ. The V and J ends lost 4 bases and 3 bases respectively, with 12 bases between them. This CDR3 has 15 amino acids. The CDR3 loop reads CASSSSTTANEKLFF. CDR3 DNA sequence: TGTGCCAGCAGCTCCTCGACAACAGCTAATGAAAAACTGTTTTTT.

This clone appeared a single time. The chain recombines TRBV28 with TRBJ2-7; weak D call: TRBD1 (6 bases). Looked up from germline, CDR1 is MDHEN and CDR2 is SYDVKM. This CDR3 contains 14 residues. Trimming took 7 bases from V and 0 from J, leaving 13 bases between them. The CDR3 region has the DNA TGTGCCAGCACCCCAGGGGACCTCTCCTACGAGCAGTACTTC. It encodes CASTPGDLSYEQYF.

This chain links TRBV15 with TRBJ2-3; TRBD1 matches at 10 bases. The CDR3 is 18 amino acids. Trimming removed 3 bases from V and 4 bases from J; junction bases left unmatched: 13. Per germline, CDR1 LNHNV and CDR2 YYDKDF (reference sequence). DNA for the CDR3: TGTGCCACCAGCAGTCCCTCTTGGACAGGGGGTGTCGCAGATACGCAGTATTTT. Amino acids: CATSSPSWTGGVADTQYF.

J is TRBJ1-5 and V is TRBV28; weak D call: TRBD1 (5 bases). This CDR3 spans 13 amino acids. The germline V gene has CDR1 MDHEN and CDR2 SYDVKM. Between the trimmed V and J ends, which lost 5 bases and 4 bases, there was a span of 9 bases. CDR3 sequence (DNA): TGTGCCAGCAGTGAGACAGTTAATCAGCCCCAGCATTTT. This encodes CASSETVNQPQHF.

This chain connects TRBV14 to TRBJ1-5; D unresolved. The CDR3 is made up of 16 amino acids. V was cut by 1 base and J by 3 bases, with 13 bases left in between. CDR1 is SGHDN, CDR2 FVKESK, per germline. The CDR3: CASSQGGNGFNQPQHF. DNA for the CDR3: TGTGCCAGCAGCCAAGGAGGGAATGGGTTCAATCAGCCCCAGCATTTT.

This clone was counted only a few times. The chain combines TRBV18 with TRBJ2-7; D is possibly TRBD2 (6 bases). CDR1 and CDR2 from the germline V gene are KGHSH and LQKENI. The CDR3 has 17 amino acids. V lost 1 base to trimming and J lost 5 bases, with 21 bases between them. CDR3 amino acids: CASSPRAVSGEVNEQYF. The CDR3 DNA reads TGTGCCAGCTCACCACGAGCCGTGTCGGGGGAGGTAAACGAGCAGTACTTC.